This is a list of T cell receptor beta chains from one sample in a study of T-cell memory formation after mild COVID-19. TCRdb re-derived calls from the 5' RACE reads in MiXCR, one entry per CDR3 protein. The data show roughly 240,000 distinct CDR3 sequences, around 15% seen once. The sequencing sample was made of PBMCs or a T cell subset sorted from them (not recorded which). The origin of the receptors is a man aged 18-30 years who had mild COVID-19 (a few samples of this study predate the infection). Cell type and time point are not known. Each CDR3 is given without its conserved first and last residue. Fields, in order: CDR3 length, V gene, CDR3 protein.

CDR3 length: 11; V gene: TRBV15; CDR3 protein: ATSRGDYNEQF
CDR3 length: 12; V gene: TRBV12-3/TRBV12-4; CDR3 protein: ASSTSGGSYEQY
CDR3 length: 12; V gene: TRBV11-2; CDR3 protein: ASSSNGPEETQY
CDR3 length: 13; V gene: TRBV12-3/TRBV12-4; CDR3 protein: ASSDRGGDSDTQY
CDR3 length: 12; V gene: TRBV7-8; CDR3 protein: ASSPTGWNSPLH
CDR3 length: 12; V gene: TRBV7-6; CDR3 protein: ASSSPTSGDGYT
CDR3 length: 13; V gene: TRBV20-1; CDR3 protein: SARHPGGTQETQY
CDR3 length: 13; V gene: TRBV3-1; CDR3 protein: ASSGRSTSGGAQY
CDR3 length: 12; V gene: TRBV20-1; CDR3 protein: SERGPPTNQPQH
CDR3 length: 15; V gene: TRBV9; CDR3 protein: ASSPRGTSGGTDTQY
CDR3 length: 16; V gene: TRBV5-1; CDR3 protein: ASSFPRLAGAFGGELF
CDR3 length: 13; V gene: TRBV5-1; CDR3 protein: ASYLGGTSYNEQF
CDR3 length: 12; V gene: TRBV7-3; CDR3 protein: ASSRDRAGGELF
CDR3 length: 13; V gene: TRBV20-1; CDR3 protein: SAIGLAEHTDTQY
CDR3 length: 13; V gene: TRBV6-6; CDR3 protein: ASSSGVGYNQPQH